The rows below give T cell receptor beta chains drawn from one sample of a study of OX40 agonist ivuxolimab in advanced cancers. The protocol was immunoSEQ multiplex PCR, while the TCRdb copy is restricted to in-frame clones and leaves out a portion. This sample yields about 73,000 clones, of which around nine tenths are seen a single time; less than 0.8% belongs to the top ten. Sequenced material: CD4+ or CD8+ T cells sorted from blood, taken in a trial of the OX40 agonist ivuxolimab. These TCRs come from an adult with an advanced solid tumor such as melanoma, head and neck, liver or kidney cancer. The CDR3 runs from the conserved cysteine through the conserved F or W. The D gene is left open where the match is weak. Not all rows give a size; the values are once, few, many and, for expanded clones, a class.

d_gene | j_gene | v_gene | abundance | CDR3nt | CDR3aa
TRBD1 | TRBJ1-2 | TRBV11-2 | once | TGTGCCAGCAGCTCGGACAGGACCTACGGCTACACCTTC | CASSSDRTYGYTF
NA | TRBJ1-5 | TRBV7-2 | NA | TGTGCCAGCAGCCCTGCGTGGAATCAGCCCCAGCATTTT | CASSPAWNQPQHF
TRBD1 | TRBJ2-2 | TRBV13 | once | TGTGCCAGCAGCGACGGGACAGCCTACACCGGGGAGCTGTTTTTT | CASSDGTAYTGELFF
NA | TRBJ2-2 | TRBV30 | NA | TGTGCCTGGAGTAAGACGGAGGGCGGGGAGCTGTTTTTT | CAWSKTEGGELFF
NA | TRBJ2-3 | TRBV6-6 | NA | TGTGCCACCCTAAGTACCCCAAATACGCAGTATTTT | CATLSTPNTQYF
TRBD1 | TRBJ1-3 | TRBV27 | NA | TGTGCCAGCAGCCGGACAGGCGCCTTTTCGGGCTCTGGAAACACCATATATTTT | CASSRTGAFSGSGNTIYF
TRBD1 | TRBJ2-7 | TRBV28 | NA | TGTGCCACAGCCCTCCCCGGACAGGGGGCTAACGAGCAGTACTTC | CATALPGQGANEQYF
TRBD1 | TRBJ2-5 | TRBV29-1 | NA | TGCAGCGTTGGGACAGGGGGAACGGAGACCCAGTACTTC | CSVGTGGTETQYF
TRBD1 | TRBJ1-6 | TRBV30 | NA | TGTGCCTGGGATGGGGCAGGGGGTTCACCCCTCCACTTT | CAWDGAGGSPLHF
NA | TRBJ1-1 | TRBV5-1 | NA | TGCGCCAGCAGCTTGCAGGAGAACACTGAAGCTTTCTTT | CASSLQENTEAFF
NA | TRBJ1-1 | TRBV27 | NA | TGTGCCTCACTCCCGGATGGCAACTCGAACACTGAAGCTTTCTTT | CASLPDGNSNTEAFF
NA | TRBJ1-1 | TRBV6-6 | NA | TGTGCCAGCAGTTACTCTCTCACCACTGAAGCTTTCTTT | CASSYSLTTEAFF
NA | TRBJ2-5 | TRBV7-7 | NA | TGTGCTAGCAGCTTAGTGGGAAAAGAGACCCAGTACTTC | CASSLVGKETQYF